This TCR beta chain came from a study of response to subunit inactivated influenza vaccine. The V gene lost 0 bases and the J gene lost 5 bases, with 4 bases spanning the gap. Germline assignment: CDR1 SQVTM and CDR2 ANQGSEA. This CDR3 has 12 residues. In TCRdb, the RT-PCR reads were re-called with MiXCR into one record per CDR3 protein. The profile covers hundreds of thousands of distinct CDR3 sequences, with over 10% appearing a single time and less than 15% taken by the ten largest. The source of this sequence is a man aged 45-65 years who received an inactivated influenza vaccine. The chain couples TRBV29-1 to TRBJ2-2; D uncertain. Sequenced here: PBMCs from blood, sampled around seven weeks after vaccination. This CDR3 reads CSVEDSTGELFF. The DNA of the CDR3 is TGCAGCGTTGAAGACTCAACCGGGGAGCTGTTTTTT.